This TCR beta chain was recovered during a study of blood T cell repertoires in COVID-19. Study-wide background: COVID-19 samples, acute and convalescent, were from the United States, Italy and Spain. PBMCs, B-cell-depleted T cells, or T cells were the source of the cDNA or gDNA that made up the material.

In the original analysis: Amplification from reference gene primers served as the basis for estimated nucleated cell counts. Clones were read by immunoSEQ multiplex PCR, and TCRdb kept only the in-frame ones, dropping some. V, J and clone size were drawn from that table, and D and trimming were deduced from the DNA. The sample consists of about 240,000 clones, about four fifths of them appearing once. The sequenced sample was peripheral blood. The TCR comes from a young woman with acute or convalescent COVID-19.

Here the CDR3 reads CASSPGLESYNEQFF. For the CDR3, the DNA is TGCGCCAGCAGCCCTGGACTGGAATCCTACAATGAGCAGTTCTTC. The chain has TRBV4-3 and TRBJ2-1, with D possibly matching TRBD2 (5 bases). Germline V gene lookup returns CDR1 LGHNA and CDR2 YSLEER. V dropped 4 bases and J dropped 1 base, with 11 bases sitting between them. The CDR3 length is 15 residues.